This T cell receptor beta chain was sequenced for a study of cytotoxic CD8 clonotypes in ibrutinib-treated CLL. CDR3 length: 13 residues. Germline loops: CDR1 SQVTM, CDR2 ANQGSEA. Deletions cut 6 bases from V and 8 bases from J, with 19 bases between. This clone was detected a few times. With sequencing, the targeted depth ranged from 1 in 200,000 to 1 in 1 million T cells. Assay: immunoSEQ multiplex PCR; the TCRdb copy retains only in-frame clones and omits some. The sample has about 160,000 clones; over 65% are singletons. The sequence was collected from a human donor with chronic lymphocytic leukemia. This specimen was PBMCs, taken after 12 months of ibrutinib treatment. This sequence joins TRBV29-1 and TRBJ1-2; D perhaps matches TRBD1 (5 bases). Written as DNA, the CDR3 is TGCAGCGTGGAGACACTTCTAAGGGGAGGCTACACCTTC. Amino acid sequence: CSVETLLRGGYTF.